The T cell receptor beta chain under discussion was sequenced for a study of CD8 T cells in ankylosing spondylitis. This clonotype was seen repeatedly, ten times or more. What it binds is unknown. Broader study findings: Characteristic, it appeared, of ankylosing spondylitis blood was a TCR beta motif of eight or nine highly homologous variants. It was reported that disease-linked clones were significantly enriched in matched ankylosing spondylitis synovial fluid. Disease-associated clonotypes exhibited CD8+ identity and were relatively infrequent in peripheral blood.

Library preparation for TCR beta used quantitative 5'-RACE with molecular barcodes. TCRdb ran MiXCR on the 5' RACE reads and lists one entry per CDR3 protein. The sample holds some 52,000 distinct CDR3 sequences; around 7.4% are singletons and the top ten take about 8.5%. Trimming left V 2 bases short and J 2 bases short, with 15 bases between. The CDR3 spans 16 residues. Germline V gene lookup returns CDR1 LGHNA and CDR2 YSLEER. The specimen was blood, either unsorted or a sorted T cell fraction (not recorded which). The chain is built from TRBV4-3 and TRBJ1-2; a possible D gene is TRBD1 (6 bases). The TCR originated in a female donor with ankylosing spondylitis or in good health (not recorded which). The CDR3 nucleotides are TGCGCCAGCAGCCAACGAATTGGAGGGGGGAACTATGGCTACACCTTC. Translation: CASSQRIGGGNYGYTF.